This T cell receptor (beta chain) was identified in a study of T cell clonotyping in hematopoietic cell transplantation. This table comes from immunoSEQ multiplex PCR, and its TCRdb copy is limited to in-frame clones, with some not included. This table has 4,700 or so clones, roughly 90% appearing once. The CDR3 is 12 residues long. V was pared by 7 bases and J by 10 bases, with 13 bases between. CDR1 and CDR2 from the germline V gene are MDHEN and SYDVKM. This TCR was recovered from a male patient in his 70s who had an allogeneic stem cell transplant from an unrelated donor, so T cells may come from the graft donor. Some clones in this sample may be carry-over from other donors' samples. The input for sequencing was peripheral blood mononuclear cells, taken 100 days after allogeneic stem cell transplant. V usage is TRBV28 and J usage is TRBJ1-4; D uncertain. In DNA, the CDR3 is TGTGCCAGCAATTCCCCGGGTCGAAAACTGTTTTTT. It specifies CASNSPGRKLFF.